Included here is one T cell receptor (beta chain) sequence, with context. No antigen is known for it. The data were obtained in a study of T cell repertoires in cytomegalovirus infection. Study at large: Well-studied HLA-B-restricted CMV epitopes were used in the study alongside recently identified HLA-C-restricted ones. The study, taken as a whole, reports: CMV-specific HLA-C-restricted TCR beta clonotypes dominated the ex vivo response.

The length of the CDR3 is 14 residues. Trimming removed 4 bases at V and 10 bases at J, with 17 bases between. Germline V CDR1 and CDR2: SEHNR, FQNEAQ (reference sequence). TCRdb analysed the reads with MiXCR anew, one entry per CDR3 protein. The table records 350,000 to 400,000 distinct CDR3 sequences, roughly a third of them present only once. The sample here was cultured PBMCs, taken from culture after CMV antigen stimulation. This chain links TRBV7-9 with TRBJ2-1; D is unresolved. The clonotype comes from a human donor in good health (CMV status not recorded). Some clones in this sample may be carry-over from other donors' samples. CDR3 in DNA: TGTGCCAGCAGCTACACCGCGGCGATCGGAGAGCAGTTCTTC. This sequence encodes CASSYTAAIGEQFF.